This T cell receptor (beta chain) was captured in a study of shared clonotypes between healthy human individuals. General study results and limits: Sequencing depth was expected to influence donor clonotype sharing. What limited the represented genetic and exposure-history diversity was the small number of donors.

CDR1 is SGHAT, CDR2 FQNNGV, per germline. CDR3 length: 14 amino acids. V lost 3 bases and J lost 8, with 16 bases in between. A remark on this clone: Its cognate antigen is unknown.

The data were produced by immunoSEQ multiplex PCR, yet TCRdb's version contains in-frame clones alone and is incomplete. The repertoire holds approximately 1,500,000 clones, with about 96% as singletons. This TCR came from a man aged 25-45 years in good health. Sequenced: naive CD4+ T cells sorted from blood. Subset given: CD45RA+ positively selected. The rearrangement uses TRBV11-2 and TRBJ1-2; tentative D call: TRBD1 (5 bases). CDR3 in DNA: TGTGCCAGCAGCTTCGCTCGCGGGGCCAAGGGCTACACCTTC. Its protein is CASSFARGAKGYTF.